The 25 T cell receptor beta chains listed next were all sequenced from one sample in a study of CD8 T cells in ankylosing spondylitis. TCRdb independently ran MiXCR on the 5' RACE reads; one entry per CDR3 protein. Of a few hundred thousand distinct CDR3 sequences listed, roughly 12% are singletons. Sequenced sample: blood, either unsorted or a sorted T cell fraction (not recorded which). These receptors came from a female donor with ankylosing spondylitis or in good health (not recorded which).

This clonotype was detected many times. The chain employs TRBV10-3 and TRBJ1-1; TRBD1 agrees at 10 bases. The length of the CDR3 is 15 residues. Germline V gene lookup returns CDR1 ENHRY and CDR2 SYGVKD. The trim removed 3 bases at V and 2 bases at J, leaving 3 bases unmatched. CDR3 sequence: CAISDGTGVNTEAFF. The DNA for the CDR3 is TGTGCCATCAGTGATGGGACAGGGGTAAACACTGAAGCTTTCTTT.

This clonotype has at least ten counts. The chain links TRBV7-2 to TRBJ2-4; D is perhaps TRBD1 (7 bases). Trimming left V 5 bases short and J 0 bases short, with 14 bases between. Germline V CDR1 and CDR2: SGHTA, FQGNSA. The CDR3 consists of 16 residues. This CDR3 is CASSLRQGLAKNIQYF. CDR3 in DNA: TGTGCCAGCAGCCTACGACAGGGACTAGCCAAAAACATTCAGTACTTC.

This clonotype occurred many times. J is TRBJ1-4 and V is TRBV5-1, with a tentative D call TRBD1 (5 bases). V gave up 4 bases and J gave up 5 bases, with 15 bases separating them. CDR3 length: 15 amino acids. Germline lookup yields CDR1 SGHRS and CDR2 YFSETQ. The CDR3 sequence: CASSGPGRGNEKLFF. The CDR3 nucleotides read TGCGCCAGCAGCGGACCGGGACGAGGGAATGAAAAACTGTTTTTT.

This chain uses TRBV3-1 with TRBJ2-3; D possibly corresponds to TRBD2 (5 bases). Trimming took 2 bases from V and 3 from J, leaving 12 bases between them. The germline V gene has CDR1 LGHDT and CDR2 YNNKEL (reference sequence). The CDR3 sequence is 15 residues long. The CDR3 DNA reads TGTGCCAGCAGCCAATACCCGAGGGCAACAGATACGCAGTATTTT. Protein sequence: CASSQYPRATDTQYF.

This clonotype came up many times. The chain is built from TRBV3-1 and TRBJ2-1; the match to TRBD2 covers 7 bases. The CDR3 has 14 amino acids. The germline gives CDR1 LGHDT, CDR2 YNNKEL (reference sequence). Unmatched junction bases numbered 4, after V lost 1 base and J lost 7 bases. CDR3 region: CASSQAGGGNEQFF. CDR3 DNA sequence: TGTGCCAGCAGCCAAGCGGGGGGTGGAAATGAGCAGTTCTTC.

This clonotype was detected many times. The chain employs TRBV20-1 and TRBJ2-3, with 13 bases fitting TRBD2. V was pared by 0 bases and J by 6 bases, with 15 bases of the junction left unmatched. The CDR3 has 19 residues. The germline V gene encodes CDR1 DFQATT and CDR2 SNEGSKA (reference sequence). As DNA, the CDR3 is TGCAGTGCTAGAGATGGGAAAAAACTAGCGGGAGGGCCAGGGGATACGCAGTATTTT. It codes for CSARDGKKLAGGPGDTQYF.

The chain links TRBV5-6 to TRBJ1-6; D uncertain. There are 16 residues in the CDR3. V lost 3 bases to trimming and J lost 5 bases, with 15 bases between them. The V gene's germline CDR1 is SGHDT and CDR2 YYEEEE. In nucleotides, the CDR3 is TGTGCCAGCAGCTCTATGGGGAATCCAGATAATTCACCCCTCCACTTT. Its translation is CASSSMGNPDNSPLHF.

The chain links TRBV28 to TRBJ2-7, with D possibly being TRBD2 (6 bases). Trimming removed 6 bases at V and 0 bases at J, with 21 bases between. Germline CDR1 is MDHEN and CDR2 is SYDVKM. The CDR3 runs to 17 residues. The CDR3 sequence is CASSPGSVGTGSYEQYF. As DNA, the CDR3 is TGTGCCAGCAGCCCCGGGAGCGTCGGGACTGGCTCCTACGAGCAGTACTTC.

This clonotype has a count of ten or more. J is TRBJ2-1 and V is TRBV18; no reliable D call. CDR1 and CDR2 (germline): KGHSH, LQKENI. The CDR3 runs 17 residues. V shed 1 base and J shed 1 base, with 14 bases lying between them. The CDR3 loop is CASSPLMTLLSYNEQFF. The CDR3 nucleotides are TGTGCCAGCTCACCACTGATGACCCTTCTGTCCTACAATGAGCAGTTCTTC.

This clonotype was observed at least ten times. CDR3 coding DNA: TGTGCCAGCAGTCCCTCGGGACAGGCAGTGGGTGAGCAGTTCTTC. Translation: CASSPSGQAVGEQFF. The chain combines TRBV6-5 with TRBJ2-1; TRBD1 aligns across 8 bases. This CDR3 is built from 15 residues. Germline assignment: CDR1 MNHEY and CDR2 SVGAGI. Unmatched junction bases numbered 12, after V lost 5 bases and J lost 9 bases.

This clonotype appeared many times. V gene TRBV9 combines with J gene TRBJ2-1; tentative D call: TRBD2 (5 bases). The CDR3 runs 15 residues. The germline V gene has CDR1 SGDLS and CDR2 YYNGEE. V gave up 4 bases and J gave up 0 bases, with 11 bases separating them. The CDR3 bases are TGTGCCAGCAGCACTACAGCGGACTCCTACAATGAGCAGTTCTTC. Protein sequence: CASSTTADSYNEQFF.

The chain employs TRBV20-1 and TRBJ1-6; 10 bases agree with TRBD1. The CDR3 length is 15 residues. Germline trimming cut 0 bases from V and 7 bases from J; bases unmatched to any gene: 3. Germline V gene sequence: CDR1 DFQATT, CDR2 SNEGSKA (reference sequence). The CDR3 sequence is CSARDKGQGNSPLHF. CDR3 nucleotides: TGCAGTGCTAGAGATAAGGGACAGGGGAATTCACCCCTCCACTTT.

The V and J genes are TRBV2 and TRBJ1-1, with D unresolved. This CDR3 is 13 amino acids long. Per the germline V gene, CDR1 is SNHLY and CDR2 is FYNNEI. Trimming took 8 bases from V and 4 from J, leaving 14 bases between them. The CDR3 sequence is CASGEGRGTEAFF. For the CDR3, the DNA is TGTGCCAGCGGAGAAGGACGGGGCACTGAAGCTTTCTTT.

This clonotype was counted a few times. The gene calls are TRBV6-2 or TRBV6-3 and TRBJ2-1, with 8 bases that match TRBD2. Trimming at V came to 5 bases and at J to 7 bases, leaving 10 bases not matched to a gene. This CDR3 has 15 residues. Germline lookup yields CDR1 MNHEY and CDR2 SVGEGT. The CDR3 sequence: CASSPLAGPGNEQFF. CDR3 sequence (DNA): TGTGCCAGCAGTCCATTAGCGGGACCGGGTAATGAGCAGTTCTTC.

This clonotype was found many times. The rearrangement joins TRBV6-5 to TRBJ2-7; no reliable D call. This CDR3 has 12 residues. In germline, CDR1 is MNHEY, CDR2 SVGAGI. Trimming took 5 bases from V and 5 from J, leaving 10 bases between them. As DNA, the CDR3 is TGTGCCAGCAGTCAACCCCCAAACGAGCAGTACTTC. Its protein is CASSQPPNEQYF.

Many counts were recorded for this clonotype. The rearrangement joins TRBV20-1 to TRBJ2-3; 11 bases align to TRBD2. Germline V gives CDR1 DFQATT, CDR2 SNEGSKA (reference sequence). V lost 4 bases to trimming and J lost 4 bases; unmatched junction nucleotides: 4. CDR3 length: 14 amino acids. DNA of the CDR3: TGCAGTGCTACTAGCGGGGGGCAGTCAGATACGCAGTATTTT. Amino acid sequence: CSATSGGQSDTQYF.

There are many counts of this clonotype. The V gene is TRBV5-1, the J gene TRBJ2-1; 9 bases match TRBD1. Germline CDR1 and CDR2: SGHRS and YFSETQ. The CDR3 has 17 amino acids. Germline trimming cut 1 base from V and 3 bases from J; bases unmatched to any gene: 8. The CDR3: CASSLTGQGGHYNEQFF. The CDR3 DNA is TGCGCCAGCAGCTTGACGGGACAGGGAGGGCACTACAATGAGCAGTTCTTC.

The rearrangement uses TRBV4-1 and TRBJ1-6; perhaps TRBD1 as D (6 bases). CDR1 is MGHRA and CDR2 is YSYEKL in the germline V gene. The CDR3 is 18 amino acids. V lost 4 bases and J lost 5, with 21 bases in between. CDR3 DNA: TGCGCCAGCAGCCCGTCCCGGGAGCAGGGGCCACATAATTCACCCCTCCACTTT. This translates into CASSPSREQGPHNSPLHF.

This clonotype was seen ten or more times. The chain joins TRBV20-1 to TRBJ2-1; 10 nucleotides match TRBD1. The CDR3 totals 14 residues. The J segment lost 7 bases and the V segment lost 3 bases, leaving 6 bases of the junction unmatched. Per the germline V gene, CDR1 is DFQATT and CDR2 is SNEGSKA (reference sequence). In nucleotides, the CDR3 is TGCAGTGCTAGCCGACAGGGGGCAAGTAATGAGCAGTTCTTC. Protein: CSASRQGASNEQFF.

The rearrangement uses TRBV7-2 and TRBJ2-2, with no clear D. Trimming took 4 bases from V and 1 from J, leaving 7 bases between them. The CDR3 runs 14 residues. Germline V gene data show CDR1 as SGHTA and CDR2 as FQGNSA. The CDR3 DNA reads as TGTGCCAGCAGCTCCCGACGGAACACCGGGGAGCTGTTTTTT. It specifies CASSSRRNTGELFF.

This clonotype was recorded a few times. The V gene is TRBV24-1, the J gene TRBJ2-5; 7 bases fit TRBD2. This CDR3 contains 16 residues. J was trimmed by 5 bases and V by 2 bases; bases with no gene match: 10. The germline V gene has CDR1 KGHDR and CDR2 SFDVKD. The DNA for the CDR3 is TGTGCCACCAGTGATTCTGTGAACCGGGGAGGGGAGACCCAGTACTTC. Translated: CATSDSVNRGGETQYF.

This clonotype was counted between two and nine times. The genes are TRBV7-2 and TRBJ2-7; D is possibly TRBD1 or TRBD2 (7 bases each). Trimming pared 8 bases from V and 3 bases from J, leaving 20 bases between. Germline V gene lookup returns CDR1 SGHTA and CDR2 FQGNSA. The CDR3 has 15 residues. In nucleotides, the CDR3 is TGTGCCAGCCGTCCCTCAGGGGGGGGATACTACGAGCAGTACTTC. Amino acids: CASRPSGGGYYEQYF. Supplemented by reference TRBV7-2 and TRBJ2-7, the full variable domain reads GAGVSQSPSNKVTEKGKDVELRCDPISGHTALYWYRQSLGQGLEFLIYFQGNSAPDKSGLPSDRFSAERTGGSVSTLTIQRTQQEDSAVYLCASRPSGGGYYEQYFGPGTRLTVT.

This clonotype was seen many times. The rearrangement links TRBV12-3 or TRBV12-4 to TRBJ2-2; 7 bases are shared with TRBD2. V shed 5 bases, J shed 5 bases, and the junction held 8 bases outside the gene matches. The CDR3 is made up of 15 amino acids. The CDR3 nucleotides read TGTGCCAGCAGTCCCCCTGGAGCGGGGACCGGGGAGCTGTTTTTT. The encoded protein is CASSPPGAGTGELFF.

The genes are TRBV29-1 and TRBJ2-2; D gene unclear. The V and J ends lost 7 bases and 8 bases respectively, with 11 bases between them. Germline V lookup: CDR1 SQVTM, CDR2 ANQGSEA. This CDR3 is 11 amino acids long. This CDR3 is CSAPFSGELFF. DNA of the CDR3: TGCAGCGCCCCTTTTTCTGGGGAGCTGTTTTTT.

This clonotype was picked up many times. The chain joins TRBV11-2 to TRBJ2-4; D gene uncertain. There are 17 residues in the CDR3. Germline V lookup: CDR1 SGHAT, CDR2 FQNNGV. V lost 4 bases, J lost 0 bases, and 16 bases lay in between. The CDR3 sequence is CASSSILDGVAKNIQYF. Here the CDR3 DNA reads TGTGCCAGCAGCTCAATCCTGGACGGAGTAGCCAAAAACATTCAGTACTTC.